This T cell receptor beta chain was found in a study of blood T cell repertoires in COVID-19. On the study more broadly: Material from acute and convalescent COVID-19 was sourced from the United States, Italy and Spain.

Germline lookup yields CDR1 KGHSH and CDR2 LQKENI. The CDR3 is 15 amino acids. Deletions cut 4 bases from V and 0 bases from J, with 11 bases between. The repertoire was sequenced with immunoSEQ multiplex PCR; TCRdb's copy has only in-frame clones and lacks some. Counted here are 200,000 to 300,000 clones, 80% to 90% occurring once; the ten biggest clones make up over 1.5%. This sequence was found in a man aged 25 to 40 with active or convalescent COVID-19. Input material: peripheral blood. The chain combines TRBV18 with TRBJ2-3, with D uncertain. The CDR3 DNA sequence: TGTGCCAGCTCACTGCTTGCCAGAAGCACAGATACGCAGTATTTT. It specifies CASSLLARSTDTQYF.